Following are 18 T cell receptor beta chains from one sample sequenced in a study of T cell changes during pregnancy in multiple sclerosis. Profiling relied on immunoSEQ multiplex PCR, and the TCRdb table lists in-frame clones only, not all of them. The profile shows 30,000 to 35,000 clones, 90% of them singletons. Here the sequenced sample was CD8+ T cells from peripheral blood mononuclear cells, taken in the first trimester of pregnancy. The source is a female donor with multiple sclerosis, enrolled in a pregnancy study.

J is TRBJ2-7 and V is TRBV27; D possibly corresponds to TRBD2 (5 bases). The germline V gene encodes CDR1 MNHEY and CDR2 SMNVEV (reference sequence). Trimming pared 5 bases from V and 2 bases from J, leaving 10 bases between. This CDR3 has 13 amino acids. CDR3 sequence (DNA): TGTGCCAGCAGTCTGGGGAGCGCCTACGAGCAGTACTTC. As protein: CASSLGSAYEQYF.

The J gene is TRBJ2-1, the V gene TRBV12-5, with D possibly matching TRBD2 (7 bases). Germline V gene lookup returns CDR1 LGHNT and CDR2 FRNRAP. The V end lost 0 bases, the J end lost 3 bases, and 18 bases lay between the germline ends. This CDR3 is built from 18 residues. CDR3 sequence (DNA): TGTGCTAGTGGTTTGGTGGGGGGAGGGGGAGCGCACTACAATGAGCAGTTCTTC. As protein: CASGLVGGGGAHYNEQFF.

Note on this clone: Relative to the germline gene, one junction end is altered; a read error may explain this. The chain is built from TRBV27 and TRBJ2-3, with TRBD2 as a possible D gene (5 bases). There are 13 residues in the CDR3. Germline-derived CDR1 and CDR2 are MNHEY and SMNVEV (reference sequence). The CDR3 region has the DNA TGTGCCAGCAGTTTGGTTAGCGCAGACACGCAGTATTTT. This encodes CASSLVSADTQYF.

The chain links TRBV9 to TRBJ2-7, with TRBD2 matching over 10 bases. The CDR3 covers 15 residues. V was pared by 0 bases and J by 3 bases, with 3 bases of the junction left unmatched. Germline V gene data show CDR1 as SGDLS and CDR2 as YYNGEE. The CDR3 sequence: CASSVGGTSDYEQYF. The CDR3 bases are TGTGCCAGCAGCGTAGGCGGGACTAGCGACTACGAGCAGTACTTC.

The rearrangement links TRBV6-6 to TRBJ2-3; possibly TRBD2 for D (5 bases). V dropped 0 bases and J dropped 6 bases, with 7 bases sitting between them. There are 13 residues in the CDR3. CDR1 MNHNY and CDR2 SVGAGI come from the germline V gene (reference sequence). Here the CDR3 reads CASSYSGADTQYF. CDR3 sequence (DNA): TGTGCCAGCAGTTACTCGGGAGCGGATACGCAGTATTTT.

CDR3 loop: CASSVETSGRTDTQYF. CDR3 DNA: TGTGCCAGCAGCGTAGAAACTAGCGGGCGGACAGATACGCAGTATTTT. The rearrangement joins TRBV9 to TRBJ2-3, with 9 bases lining up with TRBD2. The germline CDR1 and CDR2 sequences are SGDLS and YYNGEE. The V segment lost 0 bases and the J segment 3 bases; nucleotides outside the gene matches: 5. This CDR3 is 16 amino acids long.

The chain recombines TRBV2 with TRBJ2-3; 9 bases agree with TRBD2. The CDR3 has 14 residues. CDR1 SNHLY and CDR2 FYNNEI come from the germline V gene. The V segment lost 7 bases and the J segment 2 bases; nucleotides outside the gene matches: 4. CDR3 DNA: TGTGCCAGCACTCGACTAGCGGACACAGATACGCAGTATTTT. Protein sequence: CASTRLADTDTQYF.

The chain couples TRBV7-2 to TRBJ1-2; D call uncertain. Germline loops: CDR1 SGHTA, CDR2 FQGNSA. The V gene lost 5 bases and the J gene lost 2 bases, with 18 bases spanning the gap. The CDR3 runs to 16 residues. In DNA form, the CDR3 reads TGTGCCAGCAGCACGAGGGTCGCCCTAAGGAACTATGGCTACACCTTC. Translating gives CASSTRVALRNYGYTF.

The chain recombines TRBV7-9 with TRBJ1-3; TRBD1 matches 7 bases. Germline lookup yields CDR1 SEHNR and CDR2 FQNEAQ (reference sequence). The ends lost 3 bases at V and 2 bases at J; junction bases unmatched: 4. CDR3 length equals 15 residues. CDR3 DNA: TGTGCCAGCAGCTTCACAGGGGACCCTGGAAACACCATATATTTT. It yields the protein CASSFTGDPGNTIYF.

The J gene is TRBJ1-1, the V gene TRBV27; 10 bases align to TRBD1. Trimming took 5 bases from V and 6 from J; bases not matched to a gene: 6. The CDR3 length is 14 residues. Germline CDR1 and CDR2: MNHEY and SMNVEV (reference sequence). The CDR3 bases are TGTGCCAGCAGTGCGACAGGGGGCAGATCTGAAGCTTTCTTT. This gives the protein CASSATGGRSEAFF.

This chain connects TRBV27 to TRBJ2-5, with TRBD2 matching over 12 bases. CDR1 and CDR2 (germline): MNHEY, SMNVEV (reference sequence). CDR3 length: 15 residues. Trimming at V came to 5 bases and at J to 3 bases, leaving 4 bases not matched to a gene. The CDR3 DNA is TGTGCCAGCAGTCCCCGGACTAGCGGGAAAGAGACCCAGTACTTC. Its protein product is CASSPRTSGKETQYF.

This clone was seen more than once but under ten times. J is TRBJ1-2 and V is TRBV18, with a possible D match to TRBD1 (6 bases). There are 13 residues in the CDR3. V was trimmed by 5 bases and J by 6 bases, leaving 13 bases between them. CDR1 and CDR2 (germline): KGHSH, LQKENI. The CDR3 region has the DNA TGTGCCAGCTCAGAAACAGGGATTGATGGCTACACCTTC. Residues: CASSETGIDGYTF.

The chain employs TRBV28 and TRBJ2-7, with 8 bases that match TRBD2. This CDR3 has 14 residues. The V gene's germline CDR1 is MDHEN and CDR2 SYDVKM. J gave up 2 bases and V 3 bases, and 3 bases lay outside the gene matches. The CDR3 sequence is CASSFPGLAYEQYF. The CDR3 DNA sequence: TGTGCCAGCAGTTTCCCGGGACTAGCCTACGAGCAGTACTTC.

This rearrangement joins TRBV28 to TRBJ1-4, with unresolved D. The CDR3 has 13 residues. V was clipped by 11 bases and J by 7 bases, with 17 bases between them. The germline V gene encodes CDR1 MDHEN and CDR2 SYDVKM. Here the CDR3 reads CAHNGPEGEKLFF. The CDR3 region has the DNA TGTGCCCACAACGGACCCGAGGGTGAAAAACTGTTTTTT.

The V call is TRBV7-9, the J call TRBJ2-1; TRBD2 matches at 8 bases. The CDR3 spans 15 residues. Unmatched junction bases numbered 8, after V lost 5 bases and J lost 5 bases. Per germline, CDR1 SEHNR and CDR2 FQNEAQ (reference sequence). CDR3 region: CASSKSGSENNEQFF. The CDR3 region has the DNA TGTGCCAGCAGCAAAAGCGGGAGCGAGAACAATGAGCAGTTCTTC.

The chain links TRBV19 to TRBJ1-5, with unresolved D. Germline assignment: CDR1 LNHDA and CDR2 SQIVND (reference sequence). The V and J ends lost 8 bases and 4 bases respectively, with 9 bases between them. The CDR3 has 12 amino acids. In DNA form, the CDR3 reads TGTGCCAGTCGGGTTCAGAATCAGCCCCAGCATTTT. Protein: CASRVQNQPQHF. Full variable domain (missing parts from reference TRBV19 and TRBJ1-5): DGGITQSPKYLFRKEGQNVTLSCEQNLNHDAMYWYRQDPGQGLRLIYYSQIVNDFQKGDIAEGYSVSREKKESFPLTVTSAQKNPTAFYLCASRVQNQPQHFGDGTRLSIL.

The chain links TRBV11-2 to TRBJ1-4; a possible D gene is TRBD1 (5 bases). The CDR3 has 16 amino acids. V was shortened by 5 bases and J by 6 bases, with 19 bases between the two germline ends. CDR1 is SGHAT and CDR2 is FQNNGV in the germline V gene. CDR3 bases: TGTGCCAGCAGCCCTAGCGACCGGGACGGAGATGAAAAACTGTTTTTT. It is translated as CASSPSDRDGDEKLFF.

The V call is TRBV27, the J call TRBJ2-7; a weak D match, TRBD2 (5 bases). The CDR3 covers 11 residues. With 8 bases removed from V and 7 bases from J, the gap between germline ends came to 12 bases. Germline lookup yields CDR1 MNHEY and CDR2 SMNVEV (reference sequence). The CDR3 protein is CASEDGGEQYF. CDR3 sequence (DNA): TGTGCCAGCGAAGACGGCGGGGAGCAGTACTTC.